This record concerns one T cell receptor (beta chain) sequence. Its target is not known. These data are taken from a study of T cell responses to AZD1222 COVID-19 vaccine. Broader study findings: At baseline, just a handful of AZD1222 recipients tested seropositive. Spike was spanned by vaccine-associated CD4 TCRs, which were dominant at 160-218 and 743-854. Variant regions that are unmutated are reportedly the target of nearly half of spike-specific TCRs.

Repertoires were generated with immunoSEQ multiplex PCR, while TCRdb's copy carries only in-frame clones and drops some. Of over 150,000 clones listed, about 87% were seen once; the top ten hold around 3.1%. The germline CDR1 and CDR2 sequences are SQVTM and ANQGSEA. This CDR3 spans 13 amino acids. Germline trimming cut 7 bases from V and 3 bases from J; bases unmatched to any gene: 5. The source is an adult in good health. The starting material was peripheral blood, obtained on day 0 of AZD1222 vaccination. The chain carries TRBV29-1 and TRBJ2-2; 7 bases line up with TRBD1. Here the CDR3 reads CSGTQGYTGELFF. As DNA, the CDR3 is TGCAGCGGCACACAGGGGTACACCGGGGAGCTGTTTTTT.